Included here is one T cell receptor beta chain sequence, with context. It lacks a known antigen. Base qualities are missing; no much larger clone stands one base away. The receptor library was made with multiplex PCR. Sequencing relied on an Illumina HiSeq 4000. To build TCR beta libraries, CDR3 regions were amplified by Arm-PCR using iRepertoire HTBI primers. Before sequencing, the PCR products underwent gel purification. In the source study's methods: Gene usage analysis of CDR3 amino acid clonotypes relied on the roughly 60 TRBV and around 14 TRBJ segments identified across samples. COPE and FqMerger were used to merge the filtered high-quality paired reads into contigs. BLAST was used to align contigs to IMGT TRBV, TRBD and TRBJ reference genes, and CDR3 was defined according to IMGT. Any clonotype with a frequency above 0.1% was classified as a highly expanded clone. Shannon entropy served as the measure of repertoire diversity, while the Gini coefficient captured V-J evenness. Clonotypes shared by more than one individual were considered public. The raw public reads went through TCRdb reprocessing: fastp at Q25, MiXCR clone calling, in-frame beta chains kept. Records with the same CDR3 protein are collapsed into one entry carrying the most frequent genes and DNA. The V and J calls, along with clone size, are taken from TCRdb and not from the paper's own processing. The sample table contains around 430,000 distinct CDR3 sequences; only one count was recorded for 20% to 25% of them. The top ten constitute roughly 13% of the sample.

These data come from a study of regulatory T cells in long-lasting Graves disease (TCRdb year 2021). Some background on the complete study: To count as having persistent Graves' disease, a patient had to have received antithyroid drug treatment for over 5 years with TSH receptor autoantibodies remaining persistently positive. Patients with persistent Graves' disease were compared with patients with newly diagnosed Graves' disease using TCR sequencing and RNA sequencing of peripheral blood. The study was conducted in China and was registered as a clinical trial. TCR sequencing covered some 13 persistent and approximately 20 newly diagnosed Graves' disease patients, around 35 samples in total. Antithyroid drugs had been taken for 8.5 to 11 years on average by persistent Graves' disease patients in the clinical cohort.

The time point label, read with the paper, signifies: persistent/refractory GD, antithyroid drugs over 5 years with positive TRAb. For both TCR sequencing and RNA sequencing, RNA was extracted from PBMCs using TRIzol. The diagnosis of Graves' disease followed American Thyroid Association guidelines. Recruitment of patients was carried out at an endocrinology department in Xi'an, China. From each patient, approximately 9.9 milliliters of peripheral blood was collected into an EDTA anticoagulant tube. Ficoll Paque Plus density gradient separation was used to isolate PBMCs, and no additional T cell sorting was done. An Agilent 2100 Bioanalyzer and agarose gel were used to check RNA quality, while a NanoDrop 2000 measured RNA concentration. What the work shows at the level of the full study, not this receptor alone: Peripheral blood alone was examined, since thyroid tissue, which constituted the primary lesion, could not be accessed. Patients with persistent disease shared more public clonotypes (fewer than 3,000) than newly diagnosed patients did (about 970). Persistent Graves' disease patients showed lower TCR Shannon entropy and fewer highly expanded clones than newly diagnosed patients, suggesting clonal expansion. The small sample size was acknowledged by the authors as a limitation that may reduce accuracy. Sequencing and analysis were restricted to the TCR beta chain. Persistent disease showed preferential use of TRBV28, TRBJ1-2 and TRBJ2-5, whereas newly diagnosed disease favored TRBV20-1 and TRBJ2-1.

Deletion took 5 bases off V and 6 bases off J, with a span of 20 bases between the germline ends. The CDR3 measures 16 amino acids from cysteine to phenylalanine. The only DNA kept is the CDR3, 48 bases in frame from the first base. Here the chain combines TRBV12-3 or TRBV12-4 and TRBJ1-5, with no D gene named confidently. The source of this sequence is a female donor with Graves disease. The source material was peripheral blood mononuclear cells (PBMCs), sampled when the disease was refractory, from a patient treated with antithyroid drugs. The CDR3 protein: CASSRPRKEMGQPQHF. The nucleotide sequence reads as follows: TGTGCCAGCAGTAGGCCGCGGAAGGAGATGGGTCAGCCCCAGCATTTT.